This T cell receptor beta chain was profiled in a study of CD8 T cells in ankylosing spondylitis. Study results and caveats: Earlier reports found some motif variants in synovial fluid and blood in reactive arthritis.

This clonotype was found a few times. Its antigen is undetermined. Germline-derived CDR1 and CDR2 are LGHDT and YNNKEL (reference sequence). Trimming pared 4 bases from V and 4 bases from J, leaving 19 bases between. CDR3 length equals 17 residues. Making use of molecular barcodes, quantitative 5'-RACE generated TCR beta libraries. MiXCR was run by TCRdb on the 5' RACE reads, yielding one entry per CDR3 protein. The profile shows roughly 120,000 distinct CDR3 sequences, roughly 13% of them singletons. The source of this sequence is a female donor with ankylosing spondylitis or in good health (not recorded which). The sequencing input was blood, either unsorted or a sorted T cell fraction (not recorded which). The chain joins TRBV3-1 to TRBJ2-2, with D possibly being TRBD2 (6 bases). The CDR3 here is CASSLLGRGRPTGELFF. CDR3 coding DNA: TGTGCCAGCAGCCTGCTTGGGCGGGGCCGCCCCACCGGGGAGCTGTTTTTT.